These T cell receptor beta chains were read from a single sample in a study of OX40 agonist ivuxolimab in advanced cancers. Profiled with immunoSEQ multiplex PCR; TCRdb holds only in-frame clones, not every one. The data hold about 70,000 clones, with roughly 80% observed a single time. This specimen consisted of CD4+ or CD8+ T cells sorted from blood, obtained in a trial of the OX40 agonist ivuxolimab. The receptors were sampled from an adult with an advanced solid tumor such as melanoma, head and neck, liver or kidney cancer. Both conserved end residues are part of each CDR3. The order of the fields is CDR3 protein, CDR3 DNA, D gene, V gene, clone size, J gene. D genes are given only for firm matches. Clone size, where shown, is once, few, many, or a class for clones that have expanded.

CASSPNGDGYTF | TGTGCCAGCAGTCCCAATGGCGATGGCTACACCTTC | - | TRBV25-1 | few | TRBJ1-2
CASSLGGVNIQYF | TGTGCCAGCAGCTTAGGCGGGGTAAACATTCAGTACTTC | - | TRBV7-2 | once | TRBJ2-4
CAINGGPSTDTQYF | TGTGCCATCAATGGCGGGCCGAGCACAGATACGCAGTATTTT | - | TRBV10-3 | - | TRBJ2-3
CASKKGTGAAHGYTF | TGTGCCAGCAAGAAAGGGACAGGGGCTGCCCATGGCTACACCTTC | TRBD1 | TRBV19 | - | TRBJ1-2
CASSASGRGEQYF | TGTGCCAGCAGCGCTAGCGGGAGGGGCGAGCAGTACTTC | TRBD2 | TRBV2 | - | TRBJ2-7
CASSVGLADSGHEQFF | TGTGCCAGTAGTGTTGGACTAGCGGACTCTGGCCATGAGCAGTTCTTC | TRBD2 | TRBV19 | - | TRBJ2-1
CASRRTGEVPQHF | TGTGCCAGCAGACGGACAGGGGAGGTACCCCAGCATTTT | TRBD1 | TRBV2 | few | TRBJ1-5
CASSLAPGQGDEKLFF | TGTGCCAGCAGCTTAGCGCCGGGACAGGGGGATGAAAAACTGTTTTTT | TRBD1 | TRBV7-6 | - | TRBJ1-4
CASSLAGTDGYTF | TGTGCCAGCAGCTTAGCCGGGACAGATGGCTACACCTTC | TRBD1 | TRBV7-9 | - | TRBJ1-2
CASSIPRSPDTQYF | TGTGCCAGTAGTATACCCAGGTCCCCAGATACGCAGTATTTT | - | TRBV19 | - | TRBJ2-3
CASGTGVNTGELFF | TGTGCCAGCGGGACAGGGGTAAACACCGGGGAGCTGTTTTTT | TRBD1 | TRBV28 | - | TRBJ2-2
CASSLGTGGLHEQYF | TGCGCCAGCAGCTTGGGAACAGGGGGCCTCCACGAGCAGTACTTC | TRBD1 | TRBV5-1 | - | TRBJ2-7
CASSLYGGATYEQYF | TGTGCCAGCAGCCTCTACGGGGGGGCGACCTACGAGCAGTACTTC | TRBD2 | TRBV6-5 | - | TRBJ2-7
CASSLSFGQPQHF | TGTGCCAGCAGCTTAAGTTTTGGTCAGCCCCAGCATTTT | - | TRBV7-9 | once | TRBJ1-5
CASSYSKEVGTGELFF | TGTGCCAGCAGTTACTCGAAGGAGGTGGGAACCGGGGAGCTGTTTTTT | - | TRBV6-6 | - | TRBJ2-2
CASSVGSSGNYNEQFF | TGTGCCAGCAGCGTAGGTAGTAGCGGGAACTACAATGAGCAGTTCTTC | TRBD2 | TRBV9 | - | TRBJ2-1
CSVAGGQGALNEQFF | TGCAGCGTCGCTGGGGGACAGGGGGCTCTCAATGAGCAGTTCTTC | TRBD1 | TRBV29-1 | - | TRBJ2-1
CASSPSGVIPEETQYF | TGTGCCAGCAGCCCCAGCGGGGTCATCCCCGAAGAGACCCAGTACTTC | TRBD2 | TRBV9 | - | TRBJ2-5
CASSLSASLETLETQYF | TGTGCCAGCAGTTTAAGCGCAAGCCTAGAGACGTTGGAGACCCAGTACTTC | - | TRBV27 | - | TRBJ2-5
CAIRAGTLSYEQYF | TGTGCCATCAGAGCCGGGACACTTTCCTACGAGCAGTACTTC | - | TRBV10-3 | - | TRBJ2-7
CASKTGRAEAFF | TGTGCCAGCAAGACAGGGAGGGCTGAAGCTTTCTTT | TRBD1 | TRBV28 | - | TRBJ1-1
CASSLEWGRETQYF | TGTGCCAGCAGCTTAGAATGGGGGAGGGAGACCCAGTACTTC | - | TRBV7-9 | few | TRBJ2-5
CSARPVEEAFF | TGCAGTGCTAGGCCGGTGGAAGAAGCTTTCTTT | - | TRBV20-1 | - | TRBJ1-1
CASSEQARTDTQYF | TGTGCCAGCAGTGAACAGGCCCGCACAGATACGCAGTATTTT | - | TRBV2 | - | TRBJ2-3
CASSPGLDDNEQFF | TGTGCCAGCTCACCCGGACTAGATGACAATGAGCAGTTCTTC | TRBD2 | TRBV18 | once | TRBJ2-1
CASSLLATGANVLTF | TGTGCCAGCAGTCTACTAGCGACTGGGGCCAACGTCCTGACTTTC | TRBD2 | TRBV27 | - | TRBJ2-6
CASSQGWGNTIYF | TGCGCCAGCAGCCAAGGATGGGGAAACACCATATATTTT | - | TRBV4-1 | - | TRBJ1-3
CASSFSRGRDGYTF | TGTGCCAGCAGTTTTTCCAGGGGACGGGATGGCTACACCTTC | - | TRBV27 | few | TRBJ1-2
CASSLSGDRDVGTQYF | TGTGCCAGCAGCTTAAGTGGGGACAGGGACGTTGGGACCCAGTACTTC | TRBD1 | TRBV7-2 | - | TRBJ2-5
CASSPRLAGGTDTQYF | TGTGCCAGCAGCCCTCGACTAGCGGGAGGCACAGATACGCAGTATTTT | TRBD2 | TRBV7-6 | - | TRBJ2-3
CASSLTGDSYNEQFF | TGCGCCAGCAGCTTAACAGGGGACTCCTACAATGAGCAGTTCTTC | TRBD1 | TRBV5-1 | - | TRBJ2-1
CASSLSGGQADTQYF | TGTGCCAGCAGTCTCAGCGGGGGGCAAGCAGATACGCAGTATTTT | TRBD2 | TRBV7-6 | - | TRBJ2-3
CASSSTWGNNYGYTF | TGTGCCAGCAGCAGTACGTGGGGGAACAACTATGGCTACACCTTC | - | TRBV2 | few | TRBJ1-2
CASSLSTLWDNEQFF | TGTGCCAGCAGCCTATCGACTTTATGGGACAATGAGCAGTTCTTC | - | TRBV7-9 | medium-sized | TRBJ2-1
CASSLALTGEKLFF | TGCGCCAGCAGCTTGGCCCTGACCGGTGAAAAACTGTTTTTT | - | TRBV5-1 | - | TRBJ1-4
CASSIRLAGSTDTQYF | TGTGCCAGCAGCATTAGACTAGCGGGGTCCACAGATACGCAGTATTTT | TRBD2 | TRBV7-2 | - | TRBJ2-3
CASSPGQNYGYTF | TGTGCCAGCAGCCCCGGACAGAACTATGGCTACACCTTC | - | TRBV7-3 | few | TRBJ1-2
CASSTGTSGRAATYEQYF | TGTGCCAGCAGTACCGGGACTAGCGGGAGGGCTGCAACCTACGAGCAGTACTTC | TRBD2 | TRBV27 | - | TRBJ2-7
CASSPAAVQGGYTF | TGTGCCAGCAGCCCCGCGGCAGTCCAAGGGGGCTACACCTTC | - | TRBV7-2 | - | TRBJ1-2
CASSPLGGNTIYF | TGTGCCAGTTCCCCCTTAGGGGGAAACACCATATATTTT | - | TRBV5-4 | - | TRBJ1-3
CASSLGGAGANVLTF | TGTGCCAGCAGCTTGGGGGGGGCCGGGGCCAACGTCCTGACTTTC | - | TRBV5-4 | once | TRBJ2-6
CASGRSGTGELFF | TGTGCCAGCGGCCGCTCGGGGACCGGGGAGCTGTTTTTT | - | TRBV5-4 | - | TRBJ2-2
CASSVGTGKTQYF | TGTGCCAGTAGTGTCGGGACGGGCAAGACCCAGTACTTC | - | TRBV19 | - | TRBJ2-5
CASSNDRGTEAFF | TGTGCCAGCTCGAACGACAGGGGCACTGAAGCTTTCTTT | TRBD1 | TRBV6-1 | - | TRBJ1-1
CASSLRQREAFF | TGTGCCAGCAGCTTAAGGCAGCGTGAAGCTTTCTTT | - | TRBV7-2 | many | TRBJ1-1
CASSSRWDRGFDDEQFF | TGTGCCAGCAGCTCGAGATGGGACAGGGGTTTTGACGATGAGCAGTTCTTC | TRBD1 | TRBV7-2 | - | TRBJ2-1
CASSVSYVGPTGKQYF | TGTGCCAGCAGTGTTTCTTATGTGGGCCCAACCGGGAAGCAGTATTTT | - | TRBV2 | - | TRBJ2-3
CASRARGENTYEQYF | TGTGCCAGCAGGGCCAGGGGGGAAAACACCTACGAGCAGTACTTC | - | TRBV28 | - | TRBJ2-7